This entry lists 13 T cell receptor beta chains sequenced from one sample in a study of blood T cell repertoires in COVID-19 (dated by TCRdb to the early 2020s). The library was prepared using the immunoSEQ multiplex PCR assay. The table was pulled from immuneACCESS by TCRdb, which kept in-frame rearrangements only. Such tables lose some clones; where checked, under half of the loss comes from unresolved V genes, and the rest has no known cause. Recorded for this sample are roughly 140,000 clones; 80% to 90% of them occurred a single time. Of the sample, around 10% falls within the top ten clones. Source material: PBMCs or T cells enriched from blood (not recorded which). The source is a man aged 55-75 years who had recovered from COVID-19.

The rearrangement uses TRBV7-2 and TRBJ2-5; no clear D gene. This CDR3 spans 13 amino acids. Germline V gives CDR1 SGHTA, CDR2 FQGNSA. V was pared by 1 base and J by 3 bases, with 6 bases between. The CDR3 loop is CASSLEREETQYF. DNA for the CDR3: TGTGCCAGCAGCTTAGAACGGGAAGAGACCCAGTACTTC.

The V call is TRBV11-2, the J call TRBJ2-7, with 7 bases aligning to TRBD2. Germline values: CDR1 SGHAT, CDR2 FQNNGV. With 0 bases clipped from V and 12 bases from J, the junction kept 5 bases outside the gene matches. This CDR3 comprises 12 residues. The CDR3 loop is CASSLDWGGLYF. CDR3 bases: TGTGCCAGCAGCTTAGATTGGGGGGGGTTGTACTTC. The variable domain in full, completed from reference TRBV11-2 and TRBJ2-7, reads EAGVAQSPRYKIIEKRQSVAFWCNPISGHATLYWYQQILGQGPKLLIQFQNNGVVDDSQLPKDRFSAERLKGVDSTLKIQPAKLEDSAVYLCASSLDWGGLYFGPGTRLTVT.

The chain couples TRBV18 to TRBJ1-6, with TRBD1 identical over 8 bases. J lost 7 bases, V lost 0 bases, and 2 bases had no gene match. The germline gives CDR1 KGHSH, CDR2 LQKENI. The CDR3 has 15 residues. Here the CDR3 DNA reads TGTGCCAGCTCACCACCGACAGGGGAGAATTCACCCCTCCACTTT. Translating it yields CASSPPTGENSPLHF.

The genes are TRBV28 and TRBJ2-7, with 10 bases that match TRBD2. This CDR3 has 13 amino acids. The ends lost 7 bases at V and 5 bases at J; junction bases unmatched: 5. Germline CDR1 is MDHEN and CDR2 is SYDVKM. CDR3 sequence (DNA): TGTGCCAGCACGGCTAGCGGGAGTGACGAGCAGTACTTC. This codes for CASTASGSDEQYF.

The genes are TRBV15 and TRBJ1-1, with 7 bases matching TRBD1. V was clipped by 2 bases and J by 1 base; unmatched bases: 7. This CDR3 contains 16 residues. Germline assignment: CDR1 LNHNV and CDR2 YYDKDF (reference sequence). The CDR3 nucleotides are TGTGCCACCAGCAGACGCCGGGGACAGCCGAACACTGAAGCTTTCTTT. Translated, it gives CATSRRRGQPNTEAFF.

V and J are TRBV3-1 (or the pseudogene TRBV3-2) and TRBJ1-4; maybe TRBD1 (6 bases). Germline loops: CDR1 LGHDT, CDR2 YNNKEL (reference sequence). The CDR3 contains 13 residues. V shed 3 bases and J shed 8 bases, with 10 bases lying between them. CDR3 sequence (DNA): TGTGCCAGCAGCCAGCGGACAGTCGAAAAACTGTTTTTT. It encodes CASSQRTVEKLFF.

The V call is TRBV7-9, the J call TRBJ1-4; TRBD1 aligns across 8 bases. Germline-derived CDR1 and CDR2 are SEHNR and FQNEAQ (reference sequence). The CDR3 runs 14 residues. V dropped 4 bases and J dropped 7; count of bases not matched to a gene: 5. The CDR3 DNA is TGTGCCAGCAGCTGGGGCAGGGGGCTTGAAAAACTGTTTTTT. It specifies CASSWGRGLEKLFF.

This clone was seen a handful of times. The gene calls are TRBV3-1 (or the pseudogene TRBV3-2) and TRBJ2-7, with 11 bases that match TRBD2. CDR1 LGHDT and CDR2 YNNKEL come from the germline V gene (reference sequence). The V segment lost 2 bases and the J segment 6 bases; nucleotides outside the gene matches: 12. The CDR3 loop spans 17 amino acids. The CDR3 here is CASSQRGGLAATGEQYF. CDR3 bases: TGTGCCAGCAGCCAAAGGGGGGGACTAGCGGCTACAGGCGAGCAGTACTTC.

Here the CDR3 DNA reads TGTGCCAGCAGTCAATTACTTTCCAATCAGCCCCAGCATTTT. Translation gives CASSQLLSNQPQHF. V usage is TRBV28 and J usage is TRBJ1-5; D remains ambiguous. V was clipped by 5 bases and J by 3 bases, with 11 bases between them. The CDR3 runs to 14 residues. The germline V gene has CDR1 MDHEN and CDR2 SYDVKM.

The rearrangement joins TRBV19 to TRBJ2-1; 7 bases map to TRBD2. The germline CDR1 and CDR2 sequences are LNHDA and SQIVND (reference sequence). The CDR3 length is 16 residues. The trim removed 3 bases at V and 7 bases at J, leaving 12 bases unmatched. Written as DNA, the CDR3 is TGTGCCAGTAGTATTTGGGGGGGGGTTCTAGTAAATGAGCAGTTCTTC. Its protein product is CASSIWGGVLVNEQFF.

This clone is a singleton in its sample. This chain links TRBV28 with TRBJ1-5; the D gene is possibly TRBD1 (6 bases). The CDR3 has 14 amino acids. Deletions cut 2 bases from V and 6 bases from J, with 11 bases between. Germline loops: CDR1 MDHEN, CDR2 SYDVKM. In nucleotides, the CDR3 is TGTGCCAGCAGTTTAGGACAGCTAAGTCAGCCCCAGCATTTT. This encodes CASSLGQLSQPQHF.

The chain employs TRBV6-2 or TRBV6-3 and TRBJ1-5; D not certain. Germline-derived CDR1 and CDR2 are MNHEY and SVGEGT. V lost 0 bases and J lost 0, with 12 bases in between. There are 17 residues in the CDR3. The CDR3 DNA follows: TGTGCCAGCAGTTACTCGAACCGGGTTTATAGCAATCAGCCCCAGCATTTT. It specifies CASSYSNRVYSNQPQHF.

The CDR3 here is CSTGTGEGYEQYF. Written as DNA, the CDR3 is TGCAGCACCGGGACAGGCGAAGGCTACGAGCAGTACTTC. The genes are TRBV29-1 and TRBJ2-7; TRBD1 matches 8 bases. V was clipped by 8 bases and J by 3 bases; unmatched bases: 9. The CDR3 totals 13 residues. Germline V gene data show CDR1 as SQVTM and CDR2 as ANQGSEA.